Each of the 31 T cell receptor beta chains below was sequenced from the same sample in a study of blood T cell repertoires in COVID-19. Measured with immunoSEQ multiplex PCR; TCRdb has only the in-frame clones, and not every one. There are 31,000 or so clones in the sample; approximately 92% occur only once, and about 16% lies in the top ten. Input material: peripheral blood. All receptors derive from an elderly man with acute or convalescent COVID-19.

The chain is built from TRBV2 and TRBJ2-1; D unclear. The CDR3 runs 14 residues. Germline CDR1 reads SNHLY; CDR2 reads FYNNEI. V lost 3 bases and J 9 bases, leaving 15 bases between the germline ends. Here the CDR3 reads CASSEISGLGEQFF. In DNA form, the CDR3 reads TGTGCCAGCAGTGAGATTTCGGGTTTAGGTGAGCAGTTCTTC.

V is TRBV30 and J is TRBJ1-1, with unresolved D. The CDR3 consists of 12 residues. The germline CDR1 and CDR2 sequences are GTSNPN and SVGIG (reference sequence). Trimming took off 0 bases at V and 7 bases at J, with 9 bases between the two ends. The CDR3 region has the DNA TGTGCCTGGAGTGTAGGGCGGGTTGAAGCTTTCTTT. Translated, it gives CAWSVGRVEAFF.

This rearrangement joins TRBV6-5 to TRBJ2-7; D might be TRBD1 (6 bases). The CDR3 loop spans 15 amino acids. Germline-derived CDR1 and CDR2 are MNHEY and SVGAGI. The V end was cut by 6 bases, the J end by 1 base, with 16 bases between. As DNA, the CDR3 is TGTGCCAGCAGCTTAGAGCAGGGGCCATCCTACGAGCAGTACTTC. Its protein product is CASSLEQGPSYEQYF.

The chain couples TRBV7-9 to TRBJ1-1; 9 nucleotides line up with TRBD1. The CDR3 consists of 13 residues. Trimming cost V 6 bases and J 4 bases; bases outside gene matches: 3. The germline V gene encodes CDR1 SEHNR and CDR2 FQNEAQ (reference sequence). CDR3 in amino acids: CASSRTGATEAFF. The CDR3 nucleotides are TGTGCCAGCAGTCGGACAGGGGCCACTGAAGCTTTCTTT.

J is TRBJ2-5 and V is TRBV6-5; 12 bases map to TRBD2. Trimming took 4 bases from V and 5 from J; bases not matched to a gene: 2. The CDR3 loop spans 14 amino acids. The germline CDR1 and CDR2 sequences are MNHEY and SVGAGI. The DNA for the CDR3 is TGTGCCAGCAGTTCCGGGACTAGCGGGGAGACCCAGTACTTC. Amino acids: CASSSGTSGETQYF.

V gene TRBV19 combines with J gene TRBJ1-1; D not certain. CDR1 LNHDA and CDR2 SQIVND come from the germline V gene (reference sequence). Trimming removed 4 bases from V and 0 bases from J, with 9 bases in between. This CDR3 is 14 amino acids long. The CDR3 protein is CASSTGFMNTEAFF. DNA of the CDR3: TGTGCCAGTAGTACGGGATTTATGAACACTGAAGCTTTCTTT.

The rearrangement uses TRBV2 and TRBJ1-4, with 9 bases lining up with TRBD1. V trimming: 6 bases; J trimming: 10 bases; junction bases outside the gene matches: 15. This CDR3 is 16 amino acids long. Germline V CDR1 and CDR2: SNHLY, FYNNEI. CDR3 residues: CASSRPTGQGTGKLFF. The CDR3 DNA follows: TGTGCCAGCAGCCGACCGACTGGACAGGGGACCGGAAAACTGTTTTTT.

This clone has only one observation. The chain combines TRBV5-1 with TRBJ2-5; D is ambiguous. Trimming took off 0 bases at V and 3 bases at J, with 9 bases between the two ends. The germline gives CDR1 SGHRS, CDR2 YFSETQ. The CDR3 has 14 residues. CDR3 DNA: TGCGCCAGCAGCTTGGCCGCGGCTGAAGAGACCCAGTACTTC. Its protein is CASSLAAAEETQYF.

This clone was picked up one time. V usage is TRBV5-6 and J usage is TRBJ1-2; D is possibly TRBD1 (6 bases). This CDR3 is built from 14 residues. Germline V lookup: CDR1 SGHDT, CDR2 YYEEEE. V was trimmed by 2 bases and J by 0 bases, leaving 8 bases between them. The CDR3, as DNA: TGTGCCAGCAGCTTCAGGGGAACTAACTATGGCTACACCTTC. Amino acid sequence: CASSFRGTNYGYTF.

The sample holds one count of this clone. The chain is built from TRBV19 and TRBJ1-1; no reliable D call. This CDR3 spans 13 amino acids. The germline gives CDR1 LNHDA, CDR2 SQIVND (reference sequence). Trimming left V 3 bases short and J 1 base short, with 6 bases between. The CDR3 sequence is CASSISKNTEAFF. Here the CDR3 DNA reads TGTGCCAGTAGTATTTCAAAGAACACTGAAGCTTTCTTT. Combining the CDR3 with reference TRBV19 and TRBJ1-1 gives the whole variable domain DGGITQSPKYLFRKEGQNVTLSCEQNLNHDAMYWYRQDPGQGLRLIYYSQIVNDFQKGDIAEGYSVSREKKESFPLTVTSAQKNPTAFYLCASSISKNTEAFFGQGTRLTVV.

The genes are TRBV5-5 and TRBJ2-7; 8 bases agree with TRBD1. Germline values: CDR1 SGHKS, CDR2 YYEKEE (reference sequence). The length of the CDR3 is 15 residues. V was clipped by 5 bases and J by 0 bases; unmatched bases: 7. CDR3 DNA: TGTGCCAGCAGTTCCGGGACAGGACCCTCCTACGAGCAGTACTTC. Amino acid sequence: CASSSGTGPSYEQYF.

The chain combines TRBV28 with TRBJ1-5, with D uncertain. This CDR3 is 14 amino acids long. Germline V gene sequence: CDR1 MDHEN, CDR2 SYDVKM. The V end lost 8 bases, the J end lost 6 bases, and 17 bases lay between the germline ends. The CDR3 coding sequence is TGTGCCAGCCATGGGCCACCACCCACTCAGCCCCAGCATTTT. It specifies CASHGPPPTQPQHF.

The chain recombines TRBV10-3 with TRBJ1-6; no clear D gene. Germline CDR1 and CDR2: ENHRY and SYGVKD. V was trimmed by 5 bases and J by 5 bases, leaving 10 bases between them. The CDR3 is 14 residues long. The CDR3 sequence is CAISSRQDNSPLHF. CDR3 sequence (DNA): TGTGCCATCAGTTCCCGGCAGGATAATTCACCCCTCCACTTT.

The V and J genes are TRBV7-8 and TRBJ1-1, with 9 bases aligning to TRBD1. Germline CDR1 SGHVS, CDR2 FQNEAQ. V lost 0 bases to trimming and J lost 0 bases; unmatched junction nucleotides: 8. The CDR3 covers 18 residues. The CDR3 loop is CASSLATVRTGVNTEAFF. Here the CDR3 DNA reads TGTGCCAGCAGCTTAGCCACAGTCAGGACAGGGGTGAACACTGAAGCTTTCTTT.

V is TRBV4-1 and J is TRBJ2-1, with 7 bases that match TRBD2. The CDR3 runs 17 residues. J was trimmed by 1 base and V by 1 base; bases with no gene match: 7. Germline CDR1 and CDR2: MGHRA and YSYEKL. Written as DNA, the CDR3 is TGCGCCAGCAGCCAAGCAGGAGGGACTAAGTCCTACAATGAGCAGTTCTTC. It encodes CASSQAGGTKSYNEQFF.

V usage is TRBV6-5 and J usage is TRBJ1-5; D remains ambiguous. Trimming removed 3 bases from V and 6 bases from J, with 12 bases in between. The length of the CDR3 is 14 residues. CDR1 MNHEY and CDR2 SVGAGI come from the germline V gene. The DNA of the CDR3 is TGTGCCAGCAGTTATCTCACTGGAGGTCAGCCCCAGCATTTT. Encoded protein: CASSYLTGGQPQHF.

The V call is TRBV23-1, the J call TRBJ1-4, with a tentative D call TRBD1 (5 bases). TRBV23-1 is sorted into the ORF group, with uncertain function. There are 19 residues in the CDR3. V was clipped by 0 bases and J by 4 bases, with 21 bases between them. In DNA, the CDR3 is TGCGCCAGCAGTCAATCGCTCAATTTCTCCGGGGGTCTTAATGAAAAACTGTTTTTT. Protein product: CASSQSLNFSGGLNEKLFF.

This chain uses TRBV21-1 with TRBJ1-6. TRBV21-1 is shown as a pseudogene. CDR3 length: 15 residues. CDR3 protein: CASSKFLPGNSPLHF. The CDR3, as DNA: TGTGCCAGCAGCAAATTCCTCCCCGGGAATTCACCCCTCCACTTT.

This clone was counted only a few times. This chain links TRBV19 with TRBJ1-5; tentative D call: TRBD1 (6 bases). The CDR3 is 14 amino acids. Trimming pared 0 bases from V and 8 bases from J, leaving 11 bases between. Germline values: CDR1 LNHDA, CDR2 SQIVND (reference sequence). DNA for the CDR3: TGTGCCAGTAGTATAGAGCAGGGGCTAAAGCCCCAGCATTTT. Residues: CASSIEQGLKPQHF.

The rearrangement joins TRBV9 to TRBJ2-7; 8 bases are shared with TRBD2. CDR3 size: 15 residues. With V trimmed by 4 bases and J by 0 bases, 6 bases remained unmatched. In germline, CDR1 is SGDLS, CDR2 YYNGEE. In nucleotides, the CDR3 is TGTGCCAGCAGCCCCGGACTAGCCAGCTCCTACGAGCAGTACTTC. It specifies CASSPGLASSYEQYF.

This chain uses TRBV7-9 with TRBJ2-2; 7 positions match TRBD1. The CDR3 runs 15 residues. The germline CDR1 and CDR2 sequences are SEHNR and FQNEAQ (reference sequence). J lost 8 bases, V lost 3 bases, and 9 bases had no gene match. CDR3 loop: CASSFWGQFPGELFF. CDR3 coding DNA: TGTGCCAGCAGCTTTTGGGGACAGTTTCCGGGGGAGCTGTTTTTT.

The chain's CDR3 is CASSYSGVDSYEQYF. CDR3 in DNA: TGTGCCAGCAGTTACTCCGGGGTCGATTCCTACGAGCAGTACTTC. J is TRBJ2-7 and V is TRBV6-5, with D possibly matching TRBD2 (5 bases). Deletions cut 0 bases from V and 1 base from J, with 10 bases between. The CDR3 is 15 residues long. CDR1 is MNHEY, CDR2 SVGAGI, per germline.

The V gene is TRBV5-4, the J gene TRBJ2-7; D is unclear. This CDR3 contains 13 residues. V lost 5 bases to trimming and J lost 0 bases, with 9 bases between them. In germline, CDR1 is SGHNT, CDR2 YYREEE (reference sequence). The CDR3 DNA is TGTGCCAGCAGGGGCTCCAGCTCCTACGAGCAGTACTTC. Residues: CASRGSSSYEQYF.

V usage is TRBV28 and J usage is TRBJ1-5; D gene uncertain. CDR1 MDHEN and CDR2 SYDVKM come from the germline V gene. The ends were cut back, 3 bases at V and 7 bases at J, with 16 bases in the middle. CDR3 length: 15 residues. CDR3 region: CASSFEVRGRQPQHF. For the CDR3, the DNA is TGTGCCAGCAGTTTCGAGGTTCGGGGTAGGCAGCCCCAGCATTTT.

DNA of the CDR3: TGTGCCAGCAGCGTCAGTAGTTGGACAGCGAATTCACCCCTCCACTTT. Translating gives CASSVSSWTANSPLHF. The chain has TRBV3-1 (or the pseudogene TRBV3-2) and TRBJ1-6; possible D gene TRBD1, 6 bases. Germline V gene sequence: CDR1 LGHDT, CDR2 YNNKEL (reference sequence). There are 16 residues in the CDR3. Trimming left V 5 bases short and J 7 bases short, with 18 bases between.

The rearrangement uses TRBV14 and TRBJ2-7; 8 nucleotides match TRBD1. The CDR3 contains 17 residues. The ends lost 2 bases at V and 3 bases at J; junction bases unmatched: 12. Per the germline V gene, CDR1 is SGHDN and CDR2 is FVKESK. CDR3 residues: CASSQKRGTGAYYEQYF. The CDR3 DNA is TGTGCCAGCAGCCAAAAAAGAGGGACAGGAGCCTACTACGAGCAGTACTTC. Full variable domain (rest looked up from reference TRBV14 and TRBJ2-7): EAGVTQFPSHSVIEKGQTVTLRCDPISGHDNLYWYRRVMGKEIKFLLHFVKESKQDESGMPNNRFLAERTGGTYSTLKVQPAELEDSGVYFCASSQKRGTGAYYEQYFGPGTRLTVT.

The gene calls are TRBV5-4 and TRBJ2-1; 8 nucleotides align to TRBD2. V shed 3 bases, J shed 3 bases, and the junction held 11 bases outside the gene matches. The CDR3 length is 17 residues. The germline CDR1 and CDR2 sequences are SGHNT and YYREEE (reference sequence). CDR3 loop: CASSSGGGGRLYNEQFF. In nucleotides, the CDR3 is TGTGCCAGCAGCTCCGGGGGGGGAGGACGCCTCTACAATGAGCAGTTCTTC. The variable domain in full, with the rest retrieved from reference TRBV5-4 and TRBJ2-1, is ETGVTQSPTHLIKTRGQQVTLRCSSQSGHNTVSWYQQALGQGPQFIFQYYREEENGRGNFPPRFSGLQFPNYSSELNVNALELDDSALYLCASSSGGGGRLYNEQFFGPGTRLTVL.

This clone was found a few times. The chain recombines TRBV6-1 with TRBJ1-6; the match to TRBD1 covers 11 bases. Trimming at V came to 2 bases and at J to 8 bases, leaving 8 bases not matched to a gene. CDR3 size: 17 residues. CDR1 is MNHNS, CDR2 SASEGT, per germline. CDR3 DNA: TGTGCCAGCAGTGAACCTCCCGGGACAGGGGGACATTCACCCCTCCACTTT. Translation gives CASSEPPGTGGHSPLHF.

The chain links TRBV9 to TRBJ2-7, with a weak D call TRBD2 (6 bases). CDR3 length: 13 amino acids. V lost 3 bases and J 6 bases, leaving 13 bases between the germline ends. Germline-derived CDR1 and CDR2 are SGDLS and YYNGEE. The CDR3 nucleotides are TGTGCCAGCAGCGCGAGGCCCGGGAGCGAGCAGTACTTC. It codes for CASSARPGSEQYF.

This clone was seen a handful of times. This sequence joins TRBV12-3 or TRBV12-4 and TRBJ2-5; 7 nucleotides match TRBD1. The J segment lost 4 bases and the V segment lost 5 bases, leaving 4 bases of the junction unmatched. CDR3 length equals 13 residues. This chain's CDR3 is CASSTYRGETQYF. As DNA, the CDR3 is TGTGCCAGCAGTACATACAGGGGAGAGACCCAGTACTTC.

The chain uses TRBV6-5 and TRBJ1-5; D may be TRBD1 (5 bases). The V gene lost 5 bases and the J gene lost 2 bases, with 10 bases spanning the gap. The germline CDR1 and CDR2 sequences are MNHEY and SVGAGI. The CDR3 is made up of 14 amino acids. Written as DNA, the CDR3 is TGTGCCAGCAGTCTCAGGGAGGGCAATCAGCCCCAGCATTTT. It codes for CASSLREGNQPQHF.